Following are 4 T cell receptor beta chains from one sample sequenced in a study of T cells in Graves' hyperthyroidism and ophthalmopathy. RNA transcripts provided the source from which TCR beta CDR3 regions were amplified. HTBI primers were employed in a first-round RT-PCR of the TCR CDR3. TCRdb re-analysed the multiplex PCR reads in MiXCR, keeping a single row per CDR3 protein. The top ten hold approximately 13% of the sample, which has more than 450,000 distinct CDR3 sequences, 12% to 15% seen once. Source material: blood. These TCRs come from a middle-aged woman with Graves' hyperthyroidism.

This clonotype was seen many times. This chain connects TRBV5-1 to TRBJ1-1; perhaps TRBD1 as D (5 bases). The CDR3 length is 13 residues. Germline-derived CDR1 and CDR2 are SGHRS and YFSETQ. The V end lost 3 bases, the J end lost 2 bases, and 8 bases lay between the germline ends. The CDR3 bases are TGCGCCAGCAGCTATGACAGCAACACTGAAGCTTTCTTT. Amino acid sequence: CASSYDSNTEAFF. Filled out from reference TRBV5-1 and TRBJ1-1, the complete variable domain reads KAGVTQTPRYLIKTRGQQVTLSCSPISGHRSVSWYQQTPGQGLQFLFEYFSETQRNKGNFPGRFSGRQFSNSRSEMNVSTLELGDSALYLCASSYDSNTEAFFGQGTRLTVV.

This clonotype was seen only a few times. This chain joins TRBV18 and TRBJ2-2; D may be TRBD2 (5 bases). V lost 1 base and J 0 bases, leaving 9 bases between the germline ends. Germline loops: CDR1 KGHSH, CDR2 LQKENI. The CDR3 is 16 amino acids. The CDR3 nucleotides read TGTGCCAGCTCACCACAACTAGAGTCGAACACCGGGGAGCTGTTTTTT. It specifies CASSPQLESNTGELFF.

CDR3 in DNA: TGCGCCAGCAGCCACTCGACGGTGGGCTACACCTTC. Residues: CASSHSTVGYTF. The chain links TRBV5-1 to TRBJ1-2; the D is unclear. The CDR3 consists of 12 residues. Trimming took off 4 bases at V and 8 bases at J, with 12 bases between the two ends. CDR1 and CDR2 from the germline V gene are SGHRS and YFSETQ.

The V and J genes are TRBV6-1 and TRBJ2-7; a weak D match, TRBD2 (5 bases). This CDR3 has 14 amino acids. V dropped 5 bases and J dropped 7 bases, with 18 bases sitting between them. Germline CDR1 and CDR2: MNHNS and SASEGT. The CDR3 is CASSTPATNWEQYF. The DNA of the CDR3 is TGTGCCAGCAGTACCCCTGCGACTAACTGGGAGCAGTACTTC.